The T cell receptor beta chain under discussion was sequenced for a study of blood T cell repertoires in COVID-19. The V gene end was trimmed by 0 bases and the J gene end by 5 bases; junction bases not matched to a gene: 6. The length of the CDR3 is 15 residues. CDR1 and CDR2 from the germline V gene are LGHNA and YNFKEQ. Data came from immunoSEQ multiplex PCR; TCRdb stores just in-frame clones and leaves some out. Of around 260,000 clones detected, 85% to 90% appear once; the ten largest clones hold 1.5%. The receptor was isolated from a woman between 35 and 50 years old who had recovered from COVID-19. Sequencing was carried out using peripheral blood. The rearrangement uses TRBV4-2 and TRBJ1-2; 7 positions agree with TRBD1. The CDR3 loop reads CASSQEVRDSYGYTF. The CDR3 DNA follows: TGTGCCAGCAGCCAAGAAGTGCGGGACAGTTATGGCTACACCTTC.